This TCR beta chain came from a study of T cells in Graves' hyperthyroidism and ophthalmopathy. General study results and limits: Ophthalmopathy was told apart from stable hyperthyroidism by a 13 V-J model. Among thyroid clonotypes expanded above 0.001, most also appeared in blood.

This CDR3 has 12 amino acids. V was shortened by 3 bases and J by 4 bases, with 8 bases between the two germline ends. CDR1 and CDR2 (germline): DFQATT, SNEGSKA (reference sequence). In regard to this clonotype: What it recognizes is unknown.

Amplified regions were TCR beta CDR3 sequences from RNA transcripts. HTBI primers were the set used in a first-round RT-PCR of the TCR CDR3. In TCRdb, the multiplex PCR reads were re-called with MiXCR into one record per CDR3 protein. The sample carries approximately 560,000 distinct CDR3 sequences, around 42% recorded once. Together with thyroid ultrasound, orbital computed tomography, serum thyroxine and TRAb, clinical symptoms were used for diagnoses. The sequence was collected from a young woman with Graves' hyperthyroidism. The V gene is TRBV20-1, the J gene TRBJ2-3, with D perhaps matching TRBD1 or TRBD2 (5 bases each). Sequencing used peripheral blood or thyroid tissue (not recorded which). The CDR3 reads CSASGTADTQYF. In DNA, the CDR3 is TGCAGTGCTAGCGGGACGGCAGATACGCAGTATTTT.